This record looks at one TCR beta chain sequence and its context. Its target is unknown. TCRdb redid the calling of the 5' RACE reads with MiXCR, one entry per CDR3 protein. The profile covers 130,000 or so distinct CDR3 sequences, with roughly 15% appearing a single time and 33% taken by the ten largest. Trimming stripped 0 bases from V and 6 bases from J, with 15 bases between. Per germline, CDR1 SEHNR and CDR2 FQNEAQ (reference sequence). This CDR3 contains 15 residues. The sample is drawn from a study of CD8 T cells in ankylosing spondylitis. Overall study results and limits: Seemingly characteristic of ankylosing spondylitis blood was a TCR beta motif consisting of eight highly homologous variants. Clones linked to disease were reported to show significant enrichment in matched ankylosing spondylitis synovial fluid. Previous work reported some of these motif variants in the synovial fluid and blood of reactive arthritis.

Input material: blood, either unsorted or a sorted T cell fraction (not recorded which). The clonotype originates from a male donor with ankylosing spondylitis. The rearrangement uses TRBV7-9 and TRBJ2-7; D is unresolved. CDR3 loop: CASSLAGARSGEQYF. The CDR3 nucleotides read TGTGCCAGCAGCTTAGCTGGAGCAAGGTCTGGCGAGCAGTACTTC.